This TCR beta chain was recovered during a study of T cell repertoires in cytomegalovirus infection. The table lists this clonotype with many counts. What it recognizes is unknown. TCRdb ran MiXCR on the reads and lists one entry per CDR3 protein. The repertoire includes tens of thousands of distinct CDR3 sequences, about a fifth of them detected once, and 53% sits in the top ten. The CDR3 has 14 amino acids. Losses at the gene ends were 6 bases for V and 1 base for J; bases not matched to a gene: 3. The specimen was CD8+ T cells from cultured PBMCs, collected from culture after CMV antigen stimulation. The sequence derives from a human donor in good health (CMV status not recorded). Some clones in this sample may be carry-over from other donors' samples. The chain combines TRBV12-3 or TRBV12-4 with TRBJ2-1; 7 bases line up with TRBD1. As DNA, the CDR3 is TGTGCCAGCAGGATGACAGGGTCCTACAATGAGCAGTTCTTC. It specifies CASRMTGSYNEQFF.